A selection of T cell receptor beta chains follows, all from one sample in a study of blood T cells in healthy people across ages. TCRdb processed the 5' RACE reads anew with MiXCR; each CDR3 protein has one entry. The data contain around 940,000 distinct CDR3 sequences, roughly half of them singletons. Sequenced material: blood. All receptors derive from an older woman in good health. CDR3s include the opening cysteine and the closing phenylalanine or tryptophan. Fields, in order: V gene, clone size, J gene, D gene, CDR3 DNA, CDR3 protein. D genes are given only for firm matches. Size is omitted from some rows. Given values are once, few, many or a class for expanded clones.

V: TRBV6-4
size: -
J: TRBJ2-3
D: -
DNA: TGTGCCAGCAGTGACTCATGGGGAGATACGCAGTATTTT
CDR3: CASSDSWGDTQYF

V: TRBV12-3/TRBV12-4
size: -
J: TRBJ1-2
D: -
DNA: TGTGCCAGCAGTGTCGGGGGGCAAAGAGGCTACACCTTC
CDR3: CASSVGGQRGYTF

V: TRBV4-1
size: -
J: TRBJ2-1
D: TRBD2
DNA: TGCGCCAGCAGCACACGAACCGGGACTAACCCCAGTGAGCAGTTCTTC
CDR3: CASSTRTGTNPSEQFF

V: TRBV27
size: -
J: TRBJ2-7
D: -
DNA: TGTGCCAGCAGTTACGGAGAGGGCCTTTACGAGCAGTACTTC
CDR3: CASSYGEGLYEQYF

V: TRBV12-3/TRBV12-4
size: few
J: TRBJ2-4
D: -
DNA: TGTGCCAGCAGTCCACCTGAGGGCGGGATTACAAACATTCAGTACTTC
CDR3: CASSPPEGGITNIQYF

V: TRBV5-1
size: -
J: TRBJ1-2
D: -
DNA: TGCGCCAGCAGCCCCCACCGGGACACCTATGGCTACACCTTC
CDR3: CASSPHRDTYGYTF

V: TRBV24-1
size: few
J: TRBJ2-5
D: -
DNA: TGTGCCACCAGTGTGGGAGGTTGGGAGACCCAGTACTTC
CDR3: CATSVGGWETQYF

V: TRBV6-6
size: -
J: TRBJ2-1
D: TRBD1
DNA: TGTGCCAGCAGTGTCGGGACAGGGGGAGGCAATGAGCAGTTCTTC
CDR3: CASSVGTGGGNEQFF

V: TRBV29-1
size: few
J: TRBJ1-6
D: -
DNA: TGCAGCGTGTGGTGGGACGCGGGACCCCCTGATAATTCACCCCTCCACTTT
CDR3: CSVWWDAGPPDNSPLHF

V: TRBV12-3/TRBV12-4
size: many
J: TRBJ2-7
D: -
DNA: TGTGCCAGCCCTAACGGGGGCCCCTACTACGAGCAGTACTTC
CDR3: CASPNGGPYYEQYF

V: TRBV20-1
size: -
J: TRBJ2-1
D: -
DNA: TGCAGTGCTAGTGGGCGGGCGAGCTCCTACAATGAGCAGTTCTTC
CDR3: CSASGRASSYNEQFF

V: TRBV5-1
size: -
J: TRBJ2-1
D: TRBD1
DNA: TGCGCCAGCAGCTTCGGGACAGGGGAGTACAATGAGCAGTTCTTC
CDR3: CASSFGTGEYNEQFF

V: TRBV12-3/TRBV12-4
size: -
J: TRBJ1-1
D: -
DNA: TGTGCCAGCACCATCCCAGGATACCCTGAAGCTTTCTTT
CDR3: CASTIPGYPEAFF

V: TRBV20-1
size: -
J: TRBJ2-1
D: -
DNA: TGCAGTGCTCCTCCTCCCAAGGGCACCACCTACAATGAGCAGTTCTTC
CDR3: CSAPPPKGTTYNEQFF

V: TRBV5-6
size: -
J: TRBJ2-6
D: TRBD2
DNA: TGTGCCAGCAGCTTGGAGGTTAGCGGGAGCTTAGCGGGAAGTTCCTCCTCTGGGGCCAACGTCCTGACTTTC
CDR3: CASSLEVSGSLAGSSSSGANVLTF

V: TRBV10-3
size: -
J: TRBJ2-1
D: TRBD2
DNA: TGTGCCTCCGGACTAGCGGAAAATGAGCAGTTCTTC
CDR3: CASGLAENEQFF

V: TRBV3-1
size: -
J: TRBJ2-1
D: -
DNA: TGTGCCAGCAGCTCCAATGGGGATGAGCAGTTCTTC
CDR3: CASSSNGDEQFF

V: TRBV9
size: -
J: TRBJ1-2
D: TRBD1
DNA: TGTGCCAGCAGCGGAGGAGCGGGACAGGGATACTATGGCTACACCTTC
CDR3: CASSGGAGQGYYGYTF

V: TRBV4-1
size: -
J: TRBJ2-7
D: TRBD1
DNA: TGCGCCAGCAGCCTCCATCCGGGACAGGGTCCCTACGAGCAGTATTTC
CDR3: CASSLHPGQGPYEQYF

V: TRBV7-2
size: few
J: TRBJ2-2
D: -
DNA: TGTGCCAGCAGCTTAGGGACAATGAACACCGGGGAGCTGTTTTTT
CDR3: CASSLGTMNTGELFF

V: TRBV5-5
size: -
J: TRBJ2-7
D: TRBD2
DNA: TGTGCCAGCAGCTTGGACCCGACTAGCGGGCGTTACGAGCAGTACTTC
CDR3: CASSLDPTSGRYEQYF

V: TRBV20-1
size: -
J: TRBJ1-5
D: TRBD1
DNA: TGCAGTGCTAGAGGACCCTGGACAGGTTCTACGGGCCAGCCCCAGCATTTT
CDR3: CSARGPWTGSTGQPQHF

V: TRBV12-3/TRBV12-4
size: few
J: TRBJ2-3
D: -
DNA: TGTGCCAGCAGTTCCAGACGAGAAAGCACAGATACGCAGTATTTT
CDR3: CASSSRRESTDTQYF

V: TRBV18
size: -
J: TRBJ2-3
D: -
DNA: TGTGCCAGCTCACCACCGGTAGCTCCAGATACGCAGTATTTT
CDR3: CASSPPVAPDTQYF

V: TRBV4-1
size: few
J: TRBJ2-1
D: TRBD2
DNA: TGCGCCAGCAGCCCCTATCCAGCGGGAACATACAATGAGCAGTTCTTC
CDR3: CASSPYPAGTYNEQFF

V: TRBV29-1
size: -
J: TRBJ2-2
D: -
DNA: TGCAGCGTTGTTAGGGGGGACACCGGGGAGCTGTTTTTT
CDR3: CSVVRGDTGELFF

V: TRBV20-1
size: -
J: TRBJ2-7
D: TRBD2
DNA: TGCAGTGCTAGAATGGCCAGCGGGAGGATCGACGAGCAGTACTTC
CDR3: CSARMASGRIDEQYF

V: TRBV29-1
size: few
J: TRBJ2-3
D: TRBD1
DNA: TGCAGCGCCGACAGGGGGCCAGATACGCAGTATTTT
CDR3: CSADRGPDTQYF

V: TRBV24-1
size: once
J: TRBJ2-4
D: -
DNA: TGTGCCATCAGTCAGGGCAATGAGCAGTACTTC
CDR3: CAISQGNEQYF

V: TRBV5-1
size: -
J: TRBJ2-1
D: TRBD2
DNA: TGCGCCAGCCAAAGGGGGACTAGCGGGAGTGACAATGAGCAGTTCTTC
CDR3: CASQRGTSGSDNEQFF

V: TRBV5-6
size: few
J: TRBJ2-7
D: TRBD1
DNA: TGTGCCAGCACCTGGGACAGGGGTTACGAGCAGTACTTC
CDR3: CASTWDRGYEQYF

V: TRBV4-2
size: -
J: TRBJ1-2
D: -
DNA: TGTGCCAGCACCATAATAACCCGAAGGACCGAGACGCACTATGGCTACACCTTC
CDR3: CASTIITRRTETHYGYTF

V: TRBV29-1
size: few
J: TRBJ2-1
D: -
DNA: TGCAGCGTTGAAGGGACCAATCACTCCTACAATGAGCAGTTCTTC
CDR3: CSVEGTNHSYNEQFF

V: TRBV6-5
size: -
J: TRBJ2-5
D: TRBD2
DNA: TGTGCCAGCAGTTATACGAAAATTAGCGGGAGCCAAGAGACCCAGTACTTC
CDR3: CASSYTKISGSQETQYF

V: TRBV12-3/TRBV12-4
size: -
J: TRBJ1-2
D: -
DNA: TGTGCCAGCAGTTCGGACACCCCATATGGCTACACCTTC
CDR3: CASSSDTPYGYTF

V: TRBV24-1
size: -
J: TRBJ2-5
D: TRBD1
DNA: TGTGCCACCAGTGACCCGGGACAGGGTTTTGATTTTCAGCAGTACTTC
CDR3: CATSDPGQGFDFQQYF

V: TRBV6-6
size: few
J: TRBJ1-6
D: TRBD1
DNA: TGTGCCAGCAGGCCGGACAGGTTTTTTTCACCCCTCCACTTT
CDR3: CASRPDRFFSPLHF

V: TRBV20-1
size: few
J: TRBJ1-4
D: -
DNA: TGCAGTGCTTGGGACTTCGGGGAAAAACTGTTTTTT
CDR3: CSAWDFGEKLFF

V: TRBV7-6
size: few
J: TRBJ2-3
D: TRBD2
DNA: TGTGCCAGCAGCTTAGAATTAGCGGGAATCACAGATACGCAGTATTTT
CDR3: CASSLELAGITDTQYF

V: TRBV7-2
size: -
J: TRBJ2-7
D: TRBD2
DNA: TGTGCCAGCAGTTGGAGCGGGGAGGGCTACGAGCAGTACTTC
CDR3: CASSWSGEGYEQYF

V: TRBV20-1
size: -
J: TRBJ1-5
D: -
DNA: TGCAGTGCTAGAGATCTTAGGGGTGGCAATCAGCCCCAGCATTTT
CDR3: CSARDLRGGNQPQHF

V: TRBV20-1
size: -
J: TRBJ2-1
D: -
DNA: TGCAGTGCTAGGTTGTGGGAGGCTGGGCAGTTCTTC
CDR3: CSARLWEAGQFF

V: TRBV20-1
size: -
J: TRBJ1-2
D: -
DNA: TGCAGTGCTAGATTTTGGACGGACTATGGCTACACCTTC
CDR3: CSARFWTDYGYTF

V: TRBV5-1
size: few
J: TRBJ2-7
D: -
DNA: TGCGCCAGCAGCCTACTAGGGGACTACGAGCAGTACTTC
CDR3: CASSLLGDYEQYF

V: TRBV20-1
size: -
J: TRBJ1-1
D: -
DNA: TGCAGTGCTAGGTACAGCAAGGGTGAAGCTTTCTTT
CDR3: CSARYSKGEAFF

V: TRBV12-3/TRBV12-4
size: -
J: TRBJ2-7
D: TRBD2
DNA: TGTGCCAGCAGTTTAGTCCCGGGACTAGCGGGAGGCGAGCAGTACTTC
CDR3: CASSLVPGLAGGEQYF